This record concerns one TCR beta chain sequence. This entry belongs to a study of technical replicates of blood from a few donors. With V trimmed by 4 bases and J by 5 bases, 10 bases remained unmatched. CDR3 length: 16 amino acids. Germline lookup yields CDR1 SGHRS and CDR2 YFSETQ. Measured with immunoSEQ multiplex PCR; TCRdb has only the in-frame clones, and not every one. The sample includes under 35,000 clones, roughly nine tenths seen only once; the top ten take over 4%. V is TRBV5-1 and J is TRBJ2-2; 8 bases line up with TRBD2. Specimen: PBMCs. The TCR sequence derives from a human donor in good health. Some clones in this sample may be carry-over from other donors' samples. This CDR3 is CASSVSGSLWTGELFF. CDR3 nucleotides: TGCGCCAGCAGCGTCAGCGGGAGCCTTTGGACCGGGGAGCTGTTTTTT.